Following are 32 T cell receptor beta chains from one sample sequenced in a study of vaccination and CD4 T cells after COVID-19. With the Oncomine TCR Beta short-read assay, DNA from cultured CD4+ T cells was sequenced. TCRdb reprocessed the PCR reads via MiXCR and lists one record per CDR3 protein. The sample has about 15,000 distinct CDR3 sequences; about 56% are singletons. Which antigens these TCRs recognize remains unknown. Treatment in this sample: roughly 10-day PBMC culture with coronavirus spike peptide pools or control peptides (ViraFEST assay). The input for sequencing was CD4+ T cells from blood, cultured in vitro, taken before SARS-CoV-2 vaccination. The receptors stem from a human donor who had recovered from COVID-19.

This clonotype has just a few counts. As DNA, the CDR3 is TGCAGTGCTGTCAAAGTTAGCGTTAATCAGCCCCAGCATTTT. It translates to CSAVKVSVNQPQHF. The rearrangement uses TRBV20-1 and TRBJ1-5; D ambiguous. CDR1 is DFQATT and CDR2 is SNEGSKA in the germline V gene (reference sequence). This CDR3 spans 14 amino acids. Trimming removed 5 bases at V and 4 bases at J, with 15 bases between.

J is TRBJ1-5 and V is TRBV7-3, with a tentative D call TRBD1 (5 bases). The germline V and J ends were trimmed by 5 bases and 7 bases, with 12 bases remaining between them. Germline loops: CDR1 SGHTA, CDR2 FQGTGA. This CDR3 is 13 amino acids long. This chain's CDR3 is CASSSDRDQPQHF. The CDR3 nucleotides read TGTGCCAGCAGCAGTGACCGGGACCAGCCCCAGCATTTT.

This sequence joins TRBV20-1 and TRBJ1-6; 8 nucleotides match TRBD1. The J segment lost 8 bases and the V segment lost 0 bases, leaving 3 bases of the junction unmatched. CDR1 and CDR2 from the germline V gene are DFQATT and SNEGSKA (reference sequence). The CDR3 is 14 residues long. CDR3 DNA sequence: TGCAGTGCTAGAGAGACAGGGGACGATTCACCCCTCCACTTT. The encoded protein is CSARETGDDSPLHF.

The chain uses TRBV28 and TRBJ1-6; 8 bases agree with TRBD1. The CDR3 runs to 14 residues. Germline lookup yields CDR1 MDHEN and CDR2 SYDVKM. V was pared by 6 bases and J by 7 bases, with 5 bases of the junction left unmatched. The CDR3 here is CASSPRTGNSPLHF. CDR3 bases: TGTGCCAGCAGCCCCCGGACAGGGAATTCACCCCTCCACTTT. The entire variable domain, with the rest obtained from reference TRBV28 and TRBJ1-6, is as follows: DVKVTQSSRYLVKRTGEKVFLECVQDMDHENMFWYRQDPGLGLRLIYFSYDVKMKEKGDIPEGYSVSREKKERFSLILESASTNQTSMYLCASSPRTGNSPLHFGNGTRLTVT.

This clonotype was seen only a few times. V is TRBV11-3 and J is TRBJ2-2; unclear D gene. Germline values: CDR1 SGHNT, CDR2 YENEEA. Trimming shortened V by 3 bases and J by 6 bases, and 5 bases separated the two germline ends. The CDR3 extends over 12 amino acids. DNA for the CDR3: TGTGCCAGCAGCTTCTCACCCGGGGAGCTGTTTTTT. Its translation is CASSFSPGELFF.

The chain links TRBV5-1 to TRBJ2-1; the D is unclear. This CDR3 spans 12 amino acids. The germline V gene encodes CDR1 SGHRS and CDR2 YFSETQ. V dropped 1 base and J dropped 9 bases, with 8 bases sitting between them. The CDR3 sequence: CASSLTGGEQFF. CDR3 DNA sequence: TGCGCCAGCAGCTTGACGGGTGGTGAGCAGTTCTTC.

This sequence joins TRBV4-2 and TRBJ1-1; tentatively, D is TRBD1 (6 bases). This CDR3 comprises 19 residues. Germline CDR1 and CDR2: LGHNA and YNFKEQ. The ends were cut back, 0 bases at V and 1 base at J, with 21 bases in the middle. CDR3 protein: CASSQDLGSGGLRNTEAFF. The DNA of the CDR3 is TGTGCCAGCAGCCAAGATCTTGGTAGCGGGGGCTTACGGAACACTGAAGCTTTCTTT.

This chain connects TRBV7-9 to TRBJ1-1, with unresolved D. Per germline, CDR1 SEHNR and CDR2 FQNEAQ (reference sequence). The CDR3 contains 14 residues. V lost 1 base and J 0 bases, leaving 6 bases between the germline ends. The CDR3 sequence is CASSLDVMNTEAFF. Here the CDR3 DNA reads TGTGCCAGCAGCTTAGATGTCATGAACACTGAAGCTTTCTTT.

The rearrangement links TRBV7-9 to TRBJ1-3; D ambiguous. V lost 0 bases and J 3 bases, leaving 3 bases between the germline ends. Germline V CDR1 and CDR2: SEHNR, FQNEAQ (reference sequence). The CDR3 runs 13 residues. CDR3 residues: CASSLAYGNTIYF. DNA for the CDR3: TGTGCCAGCAGCTTAGCGTATGGAAACACCATATATTTT. The entire variable domain, with the rest obtained from reference TRBV7-9 and TRBJ1-3, is as follows: DTGVSQNPRHKITKRGQNVTFRCDPISEHNRLYWYRQTLGQGPEFLTYFQNEAQLEKSRLLSDRFSAERPKGSFSTLEIQRTEQGDSAMYLCASSLAYGNTIYFGEGSWLTVV.

The chain couples TRBV11-3 to TRBJ1-2; D is unresolved. The V and J ends lost 2 bases and 6 bases respectively, with 13 bases between them. CDR1 and CDR2 (germline): SGHNT, YENEEA. The length of the CDR3 is 14 residues. CDR3 sequence reads: CASSLLAEEDGYTF. For the CDR3, the DNA is TGTGCCAGCAGCTTACTGGCGGAGGAAGATGGCTACACCTTC.

This clonotype was recorded once. The genes are TRBV29-1 and TRBJ2-5, with D possibly called TRBD1 or TRBD2 (5 bases each). Germline loops: CDR1 SQVTM, CDR2 ANQGSEA. V was clipped by 5 bases and J by 1 base, with 8 bases between them. This CDR3 is 12 amino acids long. CDR3 amino acids: CSVRDGQETQYF. The CDR3 coding sequence is TGCAGCGTTCGGGACGGCCAAGAGACCCAGTACTTC.

This clonotype was counted a few times. The chain is built from TRBV15 and TRBJ2-3; perhaps D is TRBD1 or TRBD2 (5 bases each). The germline V gene encodes CDR1 LNHNV and CDR2 YYDKDF (reference sequence). The CDR3 has 18 residues. Trimming removed 0 bases from V and 2 bases from J, with 18 bases in between. The CDR3 loop reads CATSRDGAESPLTDTQYF. In DNA form, the CDR3 reads TGTGCCACCAGCAGAGACGGGGCGGAGAGCCCCCTCACAGATACGCAGTATTTT.

V gene TRBV12-3 or TRBV12-4 combines with J gene TRBJ2-5; 8 nucleotides line up with TRBD2. The CDR3 runs 14 residues. Losses at the gene ends were 5 bases for V and 1 base for J; bases not matched to a gene: 3. The CDR3 nucleotides are TGTGCCAGCAGTCGTACTAGCGGCCAAGAGACCCAGTACTTC. This encodes CASSRTSGQETQYF.

The chain combines TRBV20-1 with TRBJ2-6; 9 bases match TRBD1. V lost 5 bases, J lost 4 bases, and 6 bases stayed unmatched. CDR3 length: 15 amino acids. Germline V gene lookup returns CDR1 DFQATT and CDR2 SNEGSKA (reference sequence). The DNA for the CDR3 is TGCAGTGCTTCTACAGGGGGCACCGGGGCCAACGTCCTGACTTTC. It encodes CSASTGGTGANVLTF.

This chain joins TRBV7-8 and TRBJ1-6, with D possibly being TRBD1 (6 bases). The CDR3 sequence is 16 residues long. V lost 2 bases to trimming and J lost 5 bases, with 13 bases between them. CDR1 is SGHVS, CDR2 FQNEAQ, per germline. The chain's CDR3 is CASSLRAGEDNSPLHF. The CDR3 DNA reads TGTGCCAGCAGCTTAAGGGCAGGGGAGGATAATTCACCCCTCCACTTT.

This clonotype appeared once. The chain combines TRBV19 with TRBJ1-5; TRBD1 might be the D (5 bases). Germline CDR1 reads LNHDA; CDR2 reads SQIVND (reference sequence). V was pared by 7 bases and J by 0 bases, with 22 bases between. This CDR3 spans 18 amino acids. The CDR3 bases are TGTGCCAGTACCAAAGGACTTGGGGCACATTATAGCAATCAGCCCCAGCATTTT. This gives the protein CASTKGLGAHYSNQPQHF.

The J gene is TRBJ1-5, the V gene TRBV6-2 or TRBV6-3; D is ambiguous. Germline values: CDR1 MNHEY, CDR2 SVGEGT. The germline V and J ends were trimmed by 6 bases and 7 bases, with 7 bases remaining between them. This CDR3 comprises 11 residues. CDR3 loop: CASSNGQPQHF. CDR3 nucleotides: TGTGCCAGCAGCAATGGACAGCCCCAGCATTTT.

The chain carries TRBV20-1 and TRBJ1-3; tentative D call: TRBD1 (5 bases). Germline CDR1 is DFQATT and CDR2 is SNEGSKA (reference sequence). The CDR3 is made up of 17 amino acids. The V end was cut by 1 base, the J end by 0 bases, with 16 bases between. In DNA form, the CDR3 reads TGCAGTGCTAGAGTTTCGCGTGCAGGGCACTCTGGAAACACCATATATTTT. This translates into CSARVSRAGHSGNTIYF.

This clonotype was detected once. The chain recombines TRBV28 with TRBJ2-2; D uncertain. The V and J ends lost 4 bases and 4 bases respectively, with 10 bases between them. The CDR3 sequence is 14 residues long. Germline V gene sequence: CDR1 MDHEN, CDR2 SYDVKM. Written as DNA, the CDR3 is TGTGCCAGCAGTTCTGGGCAGTCCACCGGGGAGCTGTTTTTT. Translating it yields CASSSGQSTGELFF.

As regards this clonotype: At one end, the junction sequence differs from germline, possibly due to a read error. V and J are TRBV6-8 and TRBJ1-1; D ambiguous. The CDR3 consists of 14 residues. CDR1 and CDR2 (germline): MNHGY, SAAAGT. The CDR3 sequence is CAGSYQNLNTEAFF. CDR3 in DNA: TGTGCCGGCAGTTACCAAAACCTGAACACTGAAGCTTTCTTT.

J is TRBJ2-5 and V is TRBV10-2, with TRBD2 as a possible D gene (6 bases). Germline-derived CDR1 and CDR2 are WSHSY and SAAADI. The CDR3 contains 18 residues. Trimming shortened V by 4 bases and J by 1 base, and 22 bases separated the two germline ends. CDR3 bases: TGCGCCAGCAGTGGGCCCGCATTAGCGGCGGCCGTCCAAGAGACCCAGTACTTC. As protein: CASSGPALAAAVQETQYF.

The chain employs TRBV6-1 and TRBJ1-2; weak D call: TRBD1 (5 bases). V was cut by 2 bases and J by 7 bases, with 14 bases left in between. Germline values: CDR1 MNHNS, CDR2 SASEGT. The CDR3 consists of 14 residues. The CDR3 protein is CASSETGPGGGYTF. The CDR3 DNA is TGTGCCAGCAGTGAAACGGGCCCGGGGGGTGGCTACACCTTC.

The genes are TRBV6-2 or TRBV6-3 and TRBJ1-3; 9 nucleotides line up with TRBD1. Trimming cost V 6 bases and J 1 base; bases outside gene matches: 7. There are 16 residues in the CDR3. Germline V lookup: CDR1 MNHEY, CDR2 SVGEGT. The CDR3 DNA is TGTGCCAGCAGCAAACAGGGGGCTGGTTCTGGAAACACCATATATTTT. Its translation: CASSKQGAGSGNTIYF.

The V call is TRBV21-1, the J call TRBJ1-1; whether TRBD1, the table's D call, matches the DNA was not checked. TRBV21-1 corresponds to a pseudogene. The CDR3 has 13 amino acids. CDR3 loop: CASSKGRGDEAFF. The CDR3, as DNA: TGTGCCAGCAGCAAAGGGAGGGGGGATGAAGCTTTCTTT.

The V call is TRBV6-1, the J call TRBJ1-1; 8 nucleotides agree with TRBD1. Germline values: CDR1 MNHNS, CDR2 SASEGT. This CDR3 comprises 15 residues. Trimming cost V 6 bases and J 1 base; bases outside gene matches: 7. CDR3 in amino acids: CASSRGQGGNTEAFF. DNA of the CDR3: TGTGCCAGCAGCCGAGGACAGGGAGGGAACACTGAAGCTTTCTTT.

The chain recombines TRBV20-1 with TRBJ1-4; 10 bases are a match to TRBD1. The CDR3 is made up of 15 amino acids. J gave up 3 bases and V 6 bases, and 7 bases lay outside the gene matches. Germline CDR1 DFQATT, CDR2 SNEGSKA (reference sequence). The CDR3 loop is CSAIPGQGPNEKLFF. The CDR3 DNA is TGCAGTGCAATCCCGGGACAGGGGCCTAATGAAAAACTGTTTTTT.

This chain uses TRBV5-1 with TRBJ1-1; TRBD1 aligns across 9 bases. V was pared by 3 bases and J by 0 bases, with 6 bases of the junction left unmatched. The CDR3 is 16 amino acids. From germline, CDR1 is SGHRS and CDR2 YFSETQ. The DNA for the CDR3 is TGCGCCAGCAGCTCGGGGACAGGGCAAATGAACACTGAAGCTTTCTTT. As protein: CASSSGTGQMNTEAFF.

The V and J genes are TRBV7-6 and TRBJ2-2, with D unclear. CDR3 size: 14 residues. Germline loops: CDR1 SGHVS, CDR2 FNYEAQ. Trimming left V 8 bases short and J 2 bases short, with 12 bases between. CDR3 DNA: TGTGCCAGCGGAAAGGGCTCAAACACCGGGGAGCTGTTTTTT. It is translated as CASGKGSNTGELFF. Filled out from reference TRBV7-6 and TRBJ2-2, the complete variable domain reads GAGVSQSPRYKVTKRGQDVALRCDPISGHVSLYWYRQALGQGPEFLTYFNYEAQQDKSGLPNDRFSAERPEGSISTLTIQRTEQRDSAMYRCASGKGSNTGELFFGEGSRLTVL.

The chain couples TRBV7-3 to TRBJ2-7; 8 bases map to TRBD1. This CDR3 has 13 amino acids. With 4 bases clipped from V and 7 bases from J, the junction kept 6 bases outside the gene matches. Germline values: CDR1 SGHTA, CDR2 FQGTGA. The CDR3 protein is CASSSDRGREQYF. The CDR3 DNA sequence: TGTGCCAGCAGCTCCGACAGGGGCCGGGAGCAGTACTTC.

This chain joins TRBV6-1 and TRBJ1-5; unclear D gene. V was trimmed by 7 bases and J by 0 bases, leaving 10 bases between them. The CDR3 is 14 residues long. Germline V gene sequence: CDR1 MNHNS, CDR2 SASEGT. In nucleotides, the CDR3 is TGTGCCAGCAAGCCCAGAAATAGCAATCAGCCCCAGCATTTT. This gives the protein CASKPRNSNQPQHF.

The J gene is TRBJ2-7, the V gene TRBV20-1; 9 nucleotides agree with TRBD2. The CDR3 contains 15 residues. Germline V gene lookup returns CDR1 DFQATT and CDR2 SNEGSKA (reference sequence). V trimming: 6 bases; J trimming: 3 bases; junction bases outside the gene matches: 12. The DNA of the CDR3 is TGCAGTGCCAAGGGACTTAGCGGGAGTAGCTACGAGCAGTACTTC. Translating it yields CSAKGLSGSSYEQYF.

The chain couples TRBV6-1 to TRBJ1-1; D not resolved. From germline, CDR1 is MNHNS and CDR2 SASEGT. CDR3 length equals 14 residues. Trimming pared 5 bases from V and 3 bases from J, leaving 13 bases between. The CDR3 DNA reads as TGTGCCAGCAGTCCATACAAGGATCACACTGAAGCTTTCTTT. Its protein is CASSPYKDHTEAFF.